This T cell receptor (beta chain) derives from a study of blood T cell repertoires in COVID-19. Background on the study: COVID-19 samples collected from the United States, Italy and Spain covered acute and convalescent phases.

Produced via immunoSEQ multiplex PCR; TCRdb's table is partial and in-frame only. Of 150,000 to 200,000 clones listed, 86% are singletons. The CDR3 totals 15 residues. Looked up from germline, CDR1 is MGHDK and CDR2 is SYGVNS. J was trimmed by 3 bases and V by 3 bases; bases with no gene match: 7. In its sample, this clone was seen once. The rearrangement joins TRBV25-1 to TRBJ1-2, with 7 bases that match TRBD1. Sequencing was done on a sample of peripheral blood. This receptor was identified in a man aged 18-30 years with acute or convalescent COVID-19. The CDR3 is CASSDFGGGHYGYTF. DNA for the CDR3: TGTGCCAGCAGTGATTTTGGAGGGGGCCACTATGGCTACACCTTC.